The source of this T cell receptor (beta chain) is a study of T cell changes during pregnancy in multiple sclerosis (dated by TCRdb to the late 2010s). Concerning the study at large: In women with multiple sclerosis, the researchers looked at how the T cell repertoire shifted as pregnancy progressed.

From its cysteine to its phenylalanine, the CDR3 spans 16 amino acids. Only the CDR3 DNA stays, 48 bases, in frame from base 1. The germline V gene (reference sequence) specifies PRHDT as CDR1 and FYEKMQ as CDR2. On this clone: Its specific antigen is unknown. The record has no base qualities; no much larger clone is one base away.

Library preparation was by the immunoSEQ multiplex PCR assay. The source is immuneACCESS, and TCRdb retained only in-frame sequences with V and J called. Part of the clones is not carried over; for the studies checked, unresolved V genes explain less than half of this, and the remainder is unexplained. The sample table records roughly 64,000 clones; roughly 90% of these occur just once. The top ten clones comprise roughly 1.4% of the sample. The sequence links TRBV13 to TRBJ2-5, and 7 junctional nucleotides match TRBD1. The end of the DNA fits TRBJ2-7 better, so the J call may be wrong. The TCR comes from a female donor with multiple sclerosis, enrolled in a pregnancy study. Specimen: peripheral blood, collected in the second trimester of pregnancy. The nucleotides read TGTGCCAGCAGCTTACGGGGTCGGCAGGGGGTAGACGAGCAGTACTTC. Its protein is CASSLRGRQGVDEQYF.